Presented here are 30 T cell receptor beta chains from one specimen sequenced in a study of control samples from healthy donors and cancer patients. Generated by immunoSEQ multiplex PCR, the TCRdb table keeps only in-frame clones and is missing some. The repertoire holds some 130,000 clones, with more than 90% as singletons. Sequencing was performed on blood. The receptors derive from a man aged 18 to 30 in good health.

In this sample, this clone turned up once. The V and J genes are TRBV16 and TRBJ1-4, with 8 bases matching TRBD1. The germline V gene encodes CDR1 KGHSY and CDR2 FQNENV. Trimming removed 2 bases from V and 0 bases from J; junction bases left unmatched: 2. This CDR3 contains 16 residues. The CDR3 protein is CASSQAQGATNEKLFF. CDR3 sequence (DNA): TGTGCCAGCAGCCAAGCACAGGGGGCAACTAATGAAAAACTGTTTTTT.

This clone was recorded once. The same CDR3 is also encoded by other DNA sequences in this sample. J is TRBJ2-7 and V is TRBV6-5; 7 nucleotides align to TRBD2. This CDR3 has 14 amino acids. Germline V gene sequence: CDR1 MNHEY, CDR2 SVGAGI. V gave up 0 bases and J gave up 3 bases; unmatched junction bases: 2. CDR3 region: CASSYSTGGYEQYF. CDR3 sequence (DNA): TGTGCCAGCAGTTACTCGACGGGAGGCTACGAGCAGTACTTC.

The gene calls are TRBV5-6 and TRBJ1-2; 11 positions match TRBD1. The CDR3 has 16 amino acids. Germline lookup yields CDR1 SGHDT and CDR2 YYEEEE. After removal of 4 bases from V and 3 bases from J, the junction contained 8 bases not matched to a gene. The CDR3 bases are TGTGCCAGCAGCCCGGACAGGGGGCGCTACGACTATGGCTACACCTTC. As protein: CASSPDRGRYDYGYTF.

This chain uses TRBV3-1 (or the pseudogene TRBV3-2) with TRBJ1-1; 9 nucleotides align to TRBD1. This CDR3 has 14 amino acids. V gave up 3 bases and J gave up 1 base; unmatched junction bases: 0. Germline V lookup: CDR1 LGHDT, CDR2 YNNKEL (reference sequence). DNA for the CDR3: TGTGCCAGCAGCCAGGACAGGGGGAACACTGAAGCTTTCTTT. This gives the protein CASSQDRGNTEAFF.

CDR3 protein: CASSPRRVVNTEAFF. The CDR3 nucleotides are TGTGCCAGCAGCCCCCGCAGGGTGGTGAACACTGAAGCTTTCTTT. The chain recombines TRBV11-2 with TRBJ1-1; D may be TRBD1 (5 bases). CDR1 and CDR2 from the germline V gene are SGHAT and FQNNGV. This CDR3 has 15 amino acids. V lost 5 bases, J lost 0 bases, and 13 bases lay in between.

V is TRBV9 and J is TRBJ1-3, with D unclear. Germline values: CDR1 SGDLS, CDR2 YYNGEE. The CDR3 has 13 residues. Trimming cost V 4 bases and J 0 bases, with 5 bases left between them. Here the CDR3 reads CASSRDSGNTIYF. The CDR3 DNA is TGTGCCAGCAGCCGGGACTCTGGAAACACCATATATTTT. Full variable domain (outside the CDR3, taken from reference TRBV9 and TRBJ1-3): DSGVTQTPKHLITATGQRVTLRCSPRSGDLSVYWYQQSLDQGLQFLIQYYNGEERAKGNILERFSAQQFPDLHSELNLSSLELGDSALYFCASSRDSGNTIYFGEGSWLTVV.

CDR3 in amino acids: CASSPLPGGSTEAFF. The CDR3 DNA sequence: TGTGCCAGCTCACCACTGCCGGGGGGGAGCACTGAAGCTTTCTTT. The chain combines TRBV18 with TRBJ1-1; D is perhaps TRBD1 (5 bases). CDR1 is KGHSH and CDR2 is LQKENI in the germline V gene. Trimming took 1 base from V and 4 from J, leaving 13 bases between them. There are 15 residues in the CDR3.

The rearrangement joins TRBV5-5 to TRBJ1-2; tentatively, D is TRBD1 (5 bases). V was clipped by 4 bases and J by 4 bases, with 23 bases between them. This CDR3 region has 17 residues. Germline V CDR1 and CDR2: SGHKS, YYEKEE (reference sequence). The CDR3 sequence: CASSRGSESLLAYGYTF. The CDR3 DNA is TGTGCCAGCAGCCGGGGGTCGGAGTCCCTTCTAGCCTATGGCTACACCTTC. The complete variable domain, with remaining parts taken from reference TRBV5-5 and TRBJ1-2, reads DAGVTQSPTHLIKTRGQQVTLRCSPISGHKSVSWYQQVLGQGPQFIFQYYEKEERGRGNFPDRFSARQFPNYSSELNVNALLLGDSALYLCASSRGSESLLAYGYTFGSGTRLTVV.

The chain carries TRBV7-9 and TRBJ1-2; D possibly corresponds to TRBD1 (6 bases). Germline V gene data show CDR1 as SEHNR and CDR2 as FQNEAQ (reference sequence). Trimming took 4 bases from V and 3 from J, leaving 15 bases between them. CDR3 length: 15 amino acids. DNA of the CDR3: TGTGCCAGCAGCTCTGGTCGGGGGCTAGACTATGGCTACACCTTC. Protein product: CASSSGRGLDYGYTF.

This sequence joins TRBV2 and TRBJ2-7, with a tentative D call TRBD1 (6 bases). This CDR3 spans 14 amino acids. The ends were cut back, 1 base at V and 3 bases at J, with 10 bases in the middle. Germline CDR1 is SNHLY and CDR2 is FYNNEI. The CDR3 coding sequence is TGTGCCAGCAGTGAAGATAGCAGGGGCTACGAGCAGTACTTC. Its translation: CASSEDSRGYEQYF.

The genes are TRBV2 and TRBJ2-3, with D hard to call. This CDR3 contains 12 residues. From germline, CDR1 is SNHLY and CDR2 FYNNEI. Between the trimmed V and J ends, which lost 5 bases and 1 base, there was a span of 4 bases. The CDR3 bases are TGTGCCAGCAGTTCCCGCACAGATACGCAGTATTTT. This sequence encodes CASSSRTDTQYF.

This chain uses TRBV7-3 with TRBJ2-1, with 8 bases lining up with TRBD2. V was pared by 5 bases and J by 7 bases, with 7 bases of the junction left unmatched. CDR3 size: 14 residues. Germline CDR1 reads SGHTA; CDR2 reads FQGTGA. The CDR3 spells CASSLSGEVNEQFF. As DNA, the CDR3 is TGTGCCAGCAGCCTTAGCGGGGAAGTGAATGAGCAGTTCTTC.

The chain is built from TRBV5-4 and TRBJ2-5; D unclear. CDR3 length equals 12 residues. Trimming left V 0 bases short and J 4 bases short, with 4 bases between. Germline-derived CDR1 and CDR2 are SGHNT and YYREEE (reference sequence). CDR3 loop: CASSLGSETQYF. CDR3 nucleotide sequence: TGTGCCAGCAGCTTGGGATCAGAGACCCAGTACTTC.

J is TRBJ1-2 and V is TRBV2; TRBD1 aligns across 7 bases. CDR1 SNHLY and CDR2 FYNNEI come from the germline V gene. With V trimmed by 5 bases and J by 2 bases, 5 bases remained unmatched. CDR3 size: 14 residues. This chain's CDR3 is CASSRTGGNYGYTF. For the CDR3, the DNA is TGTGCCAGCAGTCGGACAGGCGGCAACTATGGCTACACCTTC.

This clone was recorded once. V and J are TRBV4-1 and TRBJ1-2; TRBD1 is a possible D gene (6 bases). Germline assignment: CDR1 MGHRA and CDR2 YSYEKL. The CDR3 has 15 amino acids. Trimming removed 1 base at V and 4 bases at J, with 13 bases between. DNA for the CDR3: TGCGCCAGCAGCCAAGTGCGGGGGCTAGGCTATGGCTACACCTTC. It is translated as CASSQVRGLGYGYTF.

The genes are TRBV5-5 and TRBJ2-7; TRBD1 matches 7 bases. Germline CDR1 is SGHKS and CDR2 is YYEKEE (reference sequence). J was trimmed by 3 bases and V by 4 bases; bases with no gene match: 4. The CDR3 runs 13 residues. CDR3 in amino acids: CASSHTGVYEQYF. The CDR3, as DNA: TGTGCCAGCAGCCACACAGGGGTCTACGAGCAGTACTTC.

The V gene is TRBV7-9, the J gene TRBJ1-5; no clear D. Per the germline V gene, CDR1 is SEHNR and CDR2 is FQNEAQ (reference sequence). Deletions cut 6 bases from V and 0 bases from J, with 12 bases between. This CDR3 is built from 15 residues. In DNA form, the CDR3 reads TGTGCCAGCAGTCCAGGATCATATAGCAATCAGCCCCAGCATTTT. The encoded protein is CASSPGSYSNQPQHF.

The chain couples TRBV6-5 to TRBJ2-2; D is unclear. CDR3 length: 14 residues. Trimming took off 5 bases at V and 7 bases at J, with 14 bases between the two ends. From germline, CDR1 is MNHEY and CDR2 SVGAGI. CDR3 nucleotide sequence: TGTGCCAGCAGTATTTACACTGAGGACGGGGAGCTGTTTTTT. Translation gives CASSIYTEDGELFF.

This chain uses TRBV18 with TRBJ2-5, with 16 bases lining up with TRBD2. CDR3 size: 18 residues. Unmatched junction bases numbered 8, after V lost 3 bases and J lost 4 bases. CDR1 is KGHSH, CDR2 LQKENI, per germline. CDR3 protein: CASSPMGLAGGLGETQYF. The CDR3 DNA sequence: TGTGCCAGCTCACCGATGGGACTAGCGGGGGGGCTCGGAGAGACCCAGTACTTC. The complete variable domain, with remaining parts taken from reference TRBV18 and TRBJ2-5, reads NAGVMQNPRHLVRRRGQEARLRCSPMKGHSHVYWYRQLPEEGLKFMVYLQKENIIDESGMPKERFSAEFPKEGPSILRIQQVVRGDSAAYFCASSPMGLAGGLGETQYFGPGTRLLVL.

This chain connects TRBV28 to TRBJ2-5; 9 positions match TRBD1. The CDR3 is 18 residues long. Trimming cost V 1 base and J 5 bases; bases outside gene matches: 14. Germline CDR1 MDHEN, CDR2 SYDVKM. The CDR3 loop is CASSLLGTGLFVGETQYF. CDR3 sequence (DNA): TGTGCCAGCAGTTTATTGGGGACAGGGCTATTTGTAGGGGAGACCCAGTACTTC.

This sequence joins TRBV9 and TRBJ2-3; D is unclear. CDR1 is SGDLS and CDR2 is YYNGEE in the germline V gene. The CDR3 extends over 13 amino acids. The V and J ends lost 4 bases and 8 bases respectively, with 14 bases between them. CDR3 sequence (DNA): TGTGCCAGCAGCTCCGTAGGGCGCCTTACGCAGTATTTT. It yields the protein CASSSVGRLTQYF.

The J gene is TRBJ2-1, the V gene TRBV3-1 (or the pseudogene TRBV3-2), with D perhaps matching TRBD2 (7 bases). Germline CDR1 LGHDT, CDR2 YNNKEL (reference sequence). Between the trimmed V and J ends, which lost 4 bases and 6 bases, there was a span of 22 bases. The CDR3 length is 17 residues. The CDR3 is CASSPYAAAGAVNEQFF. The CDR3 DNA reads TGTGCCAGCAGCCCTTATGCGGCCGCGGGGGCGGTCAATGAGCAGTTCTTC.

J is TRBJ2-1 and V is TRBV29-1, with 8 positions matching TRBD1. From germline, CDR1 is SQVTM and CDR2 ANQGSEA. The CDR3 runs 14 residues. Germline trimming cut 4 bases from V and 2 bases from J; bases unmatched to any gene: 4. CDR3 sequence reads: CSVGTGITYNEQFF. CDR3 coding DNA: TGCAGCGTTGGGACAGGGATAACCTACAATGAGCAGTTCTTC.

The chain carries TRBV25-1 and TRBJ2-4; the D gene is possibly TRBD2 (5 bases). The V gene's germline CDR1 is MGHDK and CDR2 SYGVNS. CDR3 length: 17 amino acids. The germline V and J ends were trimmed by 2 bases and 0 bases, with 14 bases remaining between them. The CDR3 sequence is CASSELVGELAKNIQYF. The CDR3, as DNA: TGTGCCAGCAGTGAACTGGTGGGAGAACTAGCCAAAAACATTCAGTACTTC.

The chain carries TRBV4-2 and TRBJ1-6; TRBD1 aligns across 8 bases. V shed 0 bases, J shed 10 bases, and the junction held 5 bases outside the gene matches. CDR1 is LGHNA and CDR2 is YNFKEQ in the germline V gene. The CDR3 consists of 15 residues. The CDR3 reads CASSQDTGGRSPLHF. CDR3 DNA: TGTGCCAGCAGCCAAGATACAGGGGGAAGGTCACCCCTCCACTTT.

The CDR3 sequence is CASSQGRGNTEAFF. The CDR3 DNA reads TGTGCCAGCAGCCAGGGGAGGGGGAACACTGAAGCTTTCTTT. V is TRBV3-1 (or the pseudogene TRBV3-2) and J is TRBJ1-1; D is perhaps TRBD1 (5 bases). CDR1 LGHDT and CDR2 YNNKEL come from the germline V gene (reference sequence). With 3 bases removed from V and 1 base from J, the gap between germline ends came to 9 bases. This CDR3 region has 14 residues.

V is TRBV6-4 and J is TRBJ2-1; unclear D gene. The ends were cut back, 1 base at V and 1 base at J, with 11 bases in the middle. CDR3 length: 16 amino acids. The germline gives CDR1 MRHNA, CDR2 SNTAGT. The CDR3 spells CASSDLFRFSYNEQFF. The CDR3 region has the DNA TGTGCCAGCAGTGACTTGTTCCGCTTTTCCTACAATGAGCAGTTCTTC.

CDR3 nucleotide sequence: TGTGCCAGCAGCTTGGGAGCGGGGGGGTTAGATACGCAGTATTTT. Protein product: CASSLGAGGLDTQYF. This chain links TRBV7-2 with TRBJ2-3; 10 bases map to TRBD2. CDR1 and CDR2 from the germline V gene are SGHTA and FQGNSA. The J segment lost 5 bases and the V segment lost 3 bases, leaving 5 bases of the junction unmatched. The CDR3 is 15 residues long.

The chain is built from TRBV9 and TRBJ2-5; perhaps TRBD1 as D (7 bases). The germline V and J ends were trimmed by 3 bases and 1 base, with 10 bases remaining between them. CDR1 and CDR2 from the germline V gene are SGDLS and YYNGEE. There are 14 residues in the CDR3. CDR3 amino acids: CASSGGDSQETQYF. The CDR3 nucleotides read TGTGCCAGCAGCGGGGGGGACAGCCAAGAGACCCAGTACTTC.

With respect to this clone: At the DNA level, this CDR3 is encoded by other sequences in the same sample as well. V gene TRBV5-1 combines with J gene TRBJ1-2; 7 bases line up with TRBD1. Germline CDR1 SGHRS, CDR2 YFSETQ. V lost 7 bases and J lost 6; bases outside the gene matches: 3. The CDR3 runs to 11 residues. DNA of the CDR3: TGCGCCAGCTGGGACAGAGATGGCTACACCTTC. It is translated as CASWDRDGYTF. The variable domain in full, completed from reference TRBV5-1 and TRBJ1-2, reads KAGVTQTPRYLIKTRGQQVTLSCSPISGHRSVSWYQQTPGQGLQFLFEYFSETQRNKGNFPGRFSGRQFSNSRSEMNVSTLELGDSALYLCASWDRDGYTFGSGTRLTVV.